This T cell receptor (beta chain) came from a study of cytomegalovirus exposure and HLA in healthy donors. The V and J ends lost 7 bases and 0 bases respectively, with 7 bases between them. The CDR3 extends over 12 amino acids. Germline V gene data show CDR1 as MNHNS and CDR2 as SASEGT. Study conclusions and caveats: V- and J-gene trimming of TCR beta was linked (in a later analysis) to a missense DCLRE1C variant.

On this clone itself: Its target is not known.

Both 60 Vbeta primers and 13 Jbeta primers went into the PCR. TCRdb's table, derived via immunoSEQ multiplex PCR, lists solely in-frame clones and lacks some. The sample consists of 100,000 to 150,000 clones, around 80% of them appearing once. This chain connects TRBV6-1 to TRBJ2-7; D remains ambiguous. Sequenced: PBMCs. The source of this sequence is a young woman in good health and CMV-seronegative. The CDR3 spells CASKSDSYEQYF. CDR3 in DNA: TGTGCCAGCAAGAGCGACTCCTACGAGCAGTACTTC.